The TCR beta chain described here comes from a study of OX40 agonist ivuxolimab in advanced cancers. General study findings and limits: Expanded peripheral T cells had an undetermined antigen specificity.

This CDR3 has 16 amino acids. CDR1 and CDR2 (germline): SGHVS, FNYEAQ. V trimming: 3 bases; J trimming: 4 bases; junction bases outside the gene matches: 4. Libraries were prepared by immunoSEQ multiplex PCR; TCRdb keeps only in-frame clonotypes and omits some of them. The table has about 62,000 clones, roughly 80% seen once. A note on this clone: Its antigen is unknown.

The sample here was CD4+ or CD8+ T cells sorted from blood, taken in a trial of the OX40 agonist ivuxolimab. This TCR was recovered from an adult with an advanced solid tumor such as melanoma, head and neck, liver or kidney cancer. The rearrangement links TRBV7-6 to TRBJ2-2; 11 positions agree with TRBD2. CDR3 residues: CASSLLGTSGTGELFF. In nucleotides, the CDR3 is TGTGCCAGCAGCTTGTTAGGGACTAGCGGCACCGGGGAGCTGTTTTTT.